The source of this TCR beta chain is a study of resident and recirculating memory T cells in vitiligo. Across the study: Epidermis came from shave biopsies of lesional and nonlesional sites, plus PBMCs. No cells were sorted; samples were homogenized just before genomic DNA extraction. Overall study findings and caveats: Sequences differed between biopsy sites and patients, suggesting private specificity.

This clone came up once. The antigen is not known. The protocol was immunoSEQ multiplex PCR, while the TCRdb copy is restricted to in-frame clones and leaves out a portion. The sample has 40,000 to 50,000 clones, approximately 91% seen once. No patient showed confetti depigmentation, a clinical sign of active disease. This CDR3 region has 14 residues. Germline V gene data show CDR1 as SGHTA and CDR2 as FQGNSA. Trimming left V 4 bases short and J 5 bases short, with 11 bases between. Sequencing was performed on blood. This sequence joins TRBV7-2 and TRBJ2-2; the D is unclear. The receptor was isolated from a male donor with vitiligo. The CDR3 region has the DNA TGTGCCAGCAGCTCGTCGGCCGGGACCGGGGAGCTGTTTTTT. This codes for CASSSSAGTGELFF.